This T cell receptor beta chain was recorded in a study of T cells in localized non-small cell lung cancer. General study points: Sequencing involved a lone tumor region, leaving heterogeneity possible. Appearing in adjacent lung were a median about 50 of the top 100 tumor clones.

In the case of this clone: The antigen is undetermined.

After removal of 1 base from V and 3 bases from J, the junction contained 15 bases not matched to a gene. CDR1 is SEHNR and CDR2 is FQNEAQ in the germline V gene (reference sequence). This CDR3 contains 19 residues. Clones were sequenced by immunoSEQ multiplex PCR, and TCRdb holds only the in-frame ones, with some missing. The sample includes tens of thousands of clones, approximately 92% of them seen just once. This clonotype was obtained from a female donor over 55 with stage I lung adenocarcinoma. The chain uses TRBV7-9 and TRBJ1-1; 9 bases match TRBD1. The sample in question was peripheral blood, obtained before any cancer treatment. CDR3 region: CASSLETPGQGGGYTEAFF. The CDR3 DNA is TGTGCCAGCAGCTTAGAGACTCCGGGACAGGGCGGGGGTTACACTGAAGCTTTCTTT.